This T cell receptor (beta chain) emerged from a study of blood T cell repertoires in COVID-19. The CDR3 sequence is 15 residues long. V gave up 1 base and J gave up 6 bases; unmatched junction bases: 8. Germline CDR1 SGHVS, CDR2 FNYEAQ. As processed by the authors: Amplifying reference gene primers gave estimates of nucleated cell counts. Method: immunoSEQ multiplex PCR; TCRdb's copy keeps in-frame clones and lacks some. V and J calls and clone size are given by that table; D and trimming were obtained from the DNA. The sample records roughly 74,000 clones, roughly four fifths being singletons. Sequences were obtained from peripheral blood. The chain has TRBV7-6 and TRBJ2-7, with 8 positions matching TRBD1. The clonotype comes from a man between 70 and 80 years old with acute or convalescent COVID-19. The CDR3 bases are TGTGCCAGCAGCTTAGGGGTGGACAGGGTGAGCGAGCAGTACTTC. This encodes CASSLGVDRVSEQYF.